This entry is about one T cell receptor (beta chain). The antigen is undetermined. This entry belongs to a study of early T cells in non-severe SARS-CoV-2 infection. The study's findings and limits: Using VDJdb, the matching emphasized anti-spike CD8 responses while missing private and CD4 specificities.

Germline CDR1 is SGHAT and CDR2 is FQNNGV. Deletions cut 3 bases from V and 4 bases from J, with 12 bases between. This CDR3 is built from 14 residues. Individual cDNA molecules were tagged with unique molecular identifiers, the study reported. Using its own MiXCR run on the 5' RACE reads, TCRdb lists one record per CDR3 protein. The repertoire holds about 63,000 distinct CDR3 sequences, with 10% to 15% as singletons. This clonotype was obtained from an adult who was a healthcare worker with PCR-confirmed SARS-CoV-2 infection or an uninfected control (not recorded which). The V gene is TRBV11-2, the J gene TRBJ2-5; D remains ambiguous. The sequenced sample was whole blood. As DNA, the CDR3 is TGTGCCAGCAGCTTGGTGGGTCCAGGAGAGACCCAGTACTTC. It codes for CASSLVGPGETQYF.